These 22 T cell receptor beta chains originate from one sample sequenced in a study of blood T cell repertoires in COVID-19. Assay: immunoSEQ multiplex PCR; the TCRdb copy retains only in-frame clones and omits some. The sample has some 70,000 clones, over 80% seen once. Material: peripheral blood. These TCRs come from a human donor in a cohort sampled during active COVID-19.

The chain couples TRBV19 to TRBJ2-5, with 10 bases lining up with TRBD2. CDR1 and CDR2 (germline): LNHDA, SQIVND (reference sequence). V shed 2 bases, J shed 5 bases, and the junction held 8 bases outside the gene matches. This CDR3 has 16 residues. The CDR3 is CASSITRLAGVETQYF. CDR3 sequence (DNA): TGTGCCAGTAGTATAACTCGGCTAGCGGGGGTGGAGACCCAGTACTTC.

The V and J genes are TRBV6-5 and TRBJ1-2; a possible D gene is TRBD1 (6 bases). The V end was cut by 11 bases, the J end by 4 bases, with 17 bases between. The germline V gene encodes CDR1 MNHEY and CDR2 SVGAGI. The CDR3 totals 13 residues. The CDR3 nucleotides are TGTGCCGCGGGGGGCAGGGGTATCTATGGCTACACCTTC. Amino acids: CAAGGRGIYGYTF.

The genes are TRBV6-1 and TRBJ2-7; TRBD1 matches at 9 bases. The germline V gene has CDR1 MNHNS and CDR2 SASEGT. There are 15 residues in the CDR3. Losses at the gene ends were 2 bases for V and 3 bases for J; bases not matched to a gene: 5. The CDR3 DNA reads TGTGCCAGCAGTGAATTACCGGGACAGGGCTACGAGCAGTACTTC. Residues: CASSELPGQGYEQYF.

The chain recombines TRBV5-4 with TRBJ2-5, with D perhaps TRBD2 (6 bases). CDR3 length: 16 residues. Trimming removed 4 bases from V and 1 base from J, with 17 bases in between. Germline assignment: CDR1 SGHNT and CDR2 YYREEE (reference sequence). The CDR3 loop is CASSAQGGDLQETQYF. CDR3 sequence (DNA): TGTGCCAGCAGCGCGCAGGGCGGGGACCTCCAAGAGACCCAGTACTTC.

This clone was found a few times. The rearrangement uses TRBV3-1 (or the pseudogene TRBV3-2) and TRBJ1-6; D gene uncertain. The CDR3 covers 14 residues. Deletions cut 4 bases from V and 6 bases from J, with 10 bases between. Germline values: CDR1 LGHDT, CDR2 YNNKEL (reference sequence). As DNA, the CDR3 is TGTGCCAGCAGCCTGCAGGTGCCTAATTCACCCCTCCACTTT. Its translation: CASSLQVPNSPLHF.

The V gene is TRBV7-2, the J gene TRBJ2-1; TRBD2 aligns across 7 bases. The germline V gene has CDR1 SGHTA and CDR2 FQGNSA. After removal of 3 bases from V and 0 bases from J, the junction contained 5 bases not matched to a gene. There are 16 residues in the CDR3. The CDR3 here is CASSFRGGSSYNEQFF. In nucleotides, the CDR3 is TGTGCCAGCAGCTTCCGCGGGGGAAGCTCCTACAATGAGCAGTTCTTC.

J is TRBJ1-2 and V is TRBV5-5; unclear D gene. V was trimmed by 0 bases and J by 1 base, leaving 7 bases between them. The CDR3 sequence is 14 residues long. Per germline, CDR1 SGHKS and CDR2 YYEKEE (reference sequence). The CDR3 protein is CASSLDIGNYGYTF. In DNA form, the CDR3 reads TGTGCCAGCAGCTTGGACATTGGTAACTATGGCTACACCTTC.

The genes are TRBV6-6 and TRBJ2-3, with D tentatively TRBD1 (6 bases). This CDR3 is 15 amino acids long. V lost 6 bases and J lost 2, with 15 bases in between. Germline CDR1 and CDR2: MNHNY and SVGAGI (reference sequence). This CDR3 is CASRDSKRSTDTQYF. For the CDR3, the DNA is TGTGCCAGCAGGGACAGCAAACGATCCACAGATACGCAGTATTTT.

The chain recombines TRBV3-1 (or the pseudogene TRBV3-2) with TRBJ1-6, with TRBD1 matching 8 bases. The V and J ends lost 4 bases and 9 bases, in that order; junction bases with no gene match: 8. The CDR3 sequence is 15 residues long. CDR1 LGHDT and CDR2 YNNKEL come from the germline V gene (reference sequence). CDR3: CASSRRQGMVSPLHF. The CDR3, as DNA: TGTGCCAGCAGCCGACGACAGGGGATGGTTTCACCCCTCCACTTT.

In nucleotides, the CDR3 is TGTGCCAGTAAGAGTGAGGTGAACACCGGGGAGCTGTTTTTT. Translation gives CASKSEVNTGELFF. The V call is TRBV19, the J call TRBJ2-2; D is ambiguous. The germline V gene encodes CDR1 LNHDA and CDR2 SQIVND (reference sequence). Trimming stripped 7 bases from V and 1 base from J, with 10 bases between. The CDR3 loop spans 14 amino acids.

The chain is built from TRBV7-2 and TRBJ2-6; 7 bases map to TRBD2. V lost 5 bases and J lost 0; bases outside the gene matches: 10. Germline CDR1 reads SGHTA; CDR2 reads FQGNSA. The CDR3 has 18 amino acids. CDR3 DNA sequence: TGTGCCAGCAGCCTAAGACTAGCCAGGAGCTCTGGGGCCAACGTCCTGACTTTC. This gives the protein CASSLRLARSSGANVLTF.

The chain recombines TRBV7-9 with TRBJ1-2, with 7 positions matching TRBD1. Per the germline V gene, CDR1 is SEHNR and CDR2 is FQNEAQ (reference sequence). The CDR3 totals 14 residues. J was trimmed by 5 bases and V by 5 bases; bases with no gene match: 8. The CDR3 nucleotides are TGTGCCAGCAGCGGCGAGGGCAGGGGGTATGGCTACACCTTC. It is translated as CASSGEGRGYGYTF.

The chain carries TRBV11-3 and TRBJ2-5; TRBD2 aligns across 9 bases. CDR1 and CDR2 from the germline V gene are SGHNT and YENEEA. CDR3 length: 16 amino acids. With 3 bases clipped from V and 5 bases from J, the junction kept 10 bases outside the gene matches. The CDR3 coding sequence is TGTGCCAGCAGCTTTAGGACGGGAGCGGGGGGCGAGACCCAGTACTTC. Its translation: CASSFRTGAGGETQYF.

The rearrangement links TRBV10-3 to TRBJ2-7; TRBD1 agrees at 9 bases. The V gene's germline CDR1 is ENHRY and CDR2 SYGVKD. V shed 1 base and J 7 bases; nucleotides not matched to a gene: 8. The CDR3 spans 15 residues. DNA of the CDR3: TGTGCCATCAGTGAGTGGCCCGACAGGGGGGGGGAGCAGTACTTC. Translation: CAISEWPDRGGEQYF.

As DNA, the CDR3 is TGTGCCAGCAGTTACGGACAAACTTGGAATTCACCCCTCCACTTT. Protein product: CASSYGQTWNSPLHF. This chain joins TRBV6-5 and TRBJ1-6; D may be TRBD1 (5 bases). The CDR3 has 15 amino acids. Germline lookup yields CDR1 MNHEY and CDR2 SVGAGI. The ends were cut back, 2 bases at V and 7 bases at J, with 12 bases in the middle.

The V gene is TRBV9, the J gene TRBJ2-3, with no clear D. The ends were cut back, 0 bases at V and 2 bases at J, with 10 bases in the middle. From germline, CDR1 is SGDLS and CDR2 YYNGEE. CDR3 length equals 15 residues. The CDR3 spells CASSVVARSTDTQYF. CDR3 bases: TGTGCCAGCAGCGTAGTTGCGCGGTCCACAGATACGCAGTATTTT.

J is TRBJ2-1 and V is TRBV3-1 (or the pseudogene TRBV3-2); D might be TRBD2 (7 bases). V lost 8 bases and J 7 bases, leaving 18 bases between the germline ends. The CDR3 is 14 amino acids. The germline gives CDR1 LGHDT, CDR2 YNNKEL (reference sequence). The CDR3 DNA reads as TGTGCCAGCGGGGGGGACACCCCGGGGAATGAGCAGTTCTTC. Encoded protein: CASGGDTPGNEQFF.

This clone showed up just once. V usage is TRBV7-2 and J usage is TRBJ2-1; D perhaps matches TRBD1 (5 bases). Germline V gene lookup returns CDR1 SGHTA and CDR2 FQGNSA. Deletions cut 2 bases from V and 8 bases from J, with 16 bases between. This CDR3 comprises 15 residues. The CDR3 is CASSLLSIRVDEQFF. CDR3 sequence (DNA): TGTGCCAGCAGCTTACTCAGTATCAGGGTGGATGAGCAGTTCTTC.

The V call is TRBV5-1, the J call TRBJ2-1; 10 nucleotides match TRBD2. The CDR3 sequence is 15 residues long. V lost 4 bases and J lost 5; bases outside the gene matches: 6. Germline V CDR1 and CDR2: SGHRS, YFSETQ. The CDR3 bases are TGCGCCAGCAGCCAGGCACTAGCGGGGCACAATGAGCAGTTCTTC. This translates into CASSQALAGHNEQFF.

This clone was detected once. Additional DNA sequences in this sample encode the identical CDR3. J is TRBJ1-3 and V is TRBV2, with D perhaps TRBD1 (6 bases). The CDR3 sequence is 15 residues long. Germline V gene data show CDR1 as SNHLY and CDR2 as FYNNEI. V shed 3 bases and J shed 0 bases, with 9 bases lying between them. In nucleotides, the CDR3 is TGTGCCAGCAGTGACGACAGGAGCTCTGGAAACACCATATATTTT. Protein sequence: CASSDDRSSGNTIYF.

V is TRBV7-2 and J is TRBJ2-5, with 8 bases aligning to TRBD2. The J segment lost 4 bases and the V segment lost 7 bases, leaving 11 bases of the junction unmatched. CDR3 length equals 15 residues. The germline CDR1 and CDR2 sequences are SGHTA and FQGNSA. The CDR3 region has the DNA TGTGCCAGCACCGGGGGGGCTAGCGCGAGAGAGACCCAGTACTTC. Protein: CASTGGASARETQYF.

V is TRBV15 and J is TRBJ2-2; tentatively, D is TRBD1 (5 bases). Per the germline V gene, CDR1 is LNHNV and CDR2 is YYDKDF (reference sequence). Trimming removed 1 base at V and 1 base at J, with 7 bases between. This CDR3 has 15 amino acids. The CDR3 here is CATSRGDRNTGELFF. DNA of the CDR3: TGTGCCACCAGCAGAGGTGACAGGAACACCGGGGAGCTGTTTTTT.